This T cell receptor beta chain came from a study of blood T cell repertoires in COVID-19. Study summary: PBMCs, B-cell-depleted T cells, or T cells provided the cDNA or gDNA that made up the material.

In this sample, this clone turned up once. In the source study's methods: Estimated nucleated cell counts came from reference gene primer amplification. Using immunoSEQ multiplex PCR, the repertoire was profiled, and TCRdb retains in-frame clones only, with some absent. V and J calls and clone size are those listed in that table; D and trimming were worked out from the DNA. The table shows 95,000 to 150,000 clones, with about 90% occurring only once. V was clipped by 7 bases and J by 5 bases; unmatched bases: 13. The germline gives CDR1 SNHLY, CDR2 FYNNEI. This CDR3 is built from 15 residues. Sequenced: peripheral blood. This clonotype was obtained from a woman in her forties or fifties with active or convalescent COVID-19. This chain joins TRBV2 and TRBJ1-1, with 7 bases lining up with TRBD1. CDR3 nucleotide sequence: TGTGCCAGCAATCAGGCGACAGGGCCTGGAACTGAAGCTTTCTTT. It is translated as CASNQATGPGTEAFF.